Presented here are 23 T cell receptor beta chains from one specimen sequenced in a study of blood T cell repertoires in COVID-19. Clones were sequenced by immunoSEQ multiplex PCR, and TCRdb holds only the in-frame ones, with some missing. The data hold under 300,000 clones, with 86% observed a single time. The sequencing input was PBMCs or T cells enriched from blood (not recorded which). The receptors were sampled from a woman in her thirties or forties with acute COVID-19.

The CDR3 sequence is CASSIRDSYEQYF. The CDR3 DNA is TGTGCCAGTAGTATCCGGGACTCCTACGAGCAGTACTTC. This chain uses TRBV19 with TRBJ2-7; the D gene is possibly TRBD2 (5 bases). Germline lookup yields CDR1 LNHDA and CDR2 SQIVND (reference sequence). The CDR3 covers 13 residues. V was clipped by 3 bases and J by 0 bases, with 6 bases between them.

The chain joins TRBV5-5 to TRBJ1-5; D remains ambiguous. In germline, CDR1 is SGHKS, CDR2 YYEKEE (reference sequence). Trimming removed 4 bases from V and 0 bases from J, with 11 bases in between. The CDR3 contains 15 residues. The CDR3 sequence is CASSAQVYSNQPQHF. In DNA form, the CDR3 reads TGTGCCAGCAGCGCCCAGGTGTATAGCAATCAGCCCCAGCATTTT.

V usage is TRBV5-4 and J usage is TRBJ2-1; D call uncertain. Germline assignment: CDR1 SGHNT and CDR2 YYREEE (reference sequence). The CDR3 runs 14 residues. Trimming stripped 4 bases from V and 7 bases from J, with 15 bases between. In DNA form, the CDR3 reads TGTGCCAGCAGCGCCCCCACGAGTACGAATGAGCAGTTCTTC. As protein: CASSAPTSTNEQFF.

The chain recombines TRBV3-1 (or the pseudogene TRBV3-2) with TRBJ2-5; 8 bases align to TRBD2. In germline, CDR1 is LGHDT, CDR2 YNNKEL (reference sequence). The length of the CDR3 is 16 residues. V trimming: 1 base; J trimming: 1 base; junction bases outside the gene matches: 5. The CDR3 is CASSQGERESQETQYF. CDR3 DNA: TGTGCCAGCAGCCAAGGCGAGCGGGAGTCCCAAGAGACCCAGTACTTC.

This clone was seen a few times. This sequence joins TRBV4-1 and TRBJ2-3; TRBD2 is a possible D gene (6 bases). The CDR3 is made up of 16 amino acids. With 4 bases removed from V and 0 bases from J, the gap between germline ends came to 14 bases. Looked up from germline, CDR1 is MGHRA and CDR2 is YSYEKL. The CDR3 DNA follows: TGCGCCAGCAGCCGATCTCTAGCGACAAGCACAGATACGCAGTATTTT. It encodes CASSRSLATSTDTQYF.

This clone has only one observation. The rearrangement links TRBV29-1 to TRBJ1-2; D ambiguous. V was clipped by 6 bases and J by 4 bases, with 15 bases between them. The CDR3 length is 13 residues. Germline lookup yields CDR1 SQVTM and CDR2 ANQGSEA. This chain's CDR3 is CSVLRREGYGYTF. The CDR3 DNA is TGCAGCGTGCTTCGGAGGGAGGGCTATGGCTACACCTTC.

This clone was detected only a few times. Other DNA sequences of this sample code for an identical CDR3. The CDR3, as DNA: TGTGCCAGCAGCTTAGTGACGGGAGGGGTAGAGACCCAGTACTTC. It yields the protein CASSLVTGGVETQYF. This sequence joins TRBV7-8 and TRBJ2-5, with 8 bases fitting TRBD2. Germline values: CDR1 SGHVS, CDR2 FQNEAQ. The CDR3 loop spans 15 amino acids. Trimming took 1 base from V and 4 from J; bases not matched to a gene: 5.

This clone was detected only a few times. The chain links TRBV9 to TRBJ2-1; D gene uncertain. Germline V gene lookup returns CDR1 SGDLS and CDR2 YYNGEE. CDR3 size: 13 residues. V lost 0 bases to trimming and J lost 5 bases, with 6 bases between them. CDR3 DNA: TGTGCCAGCAGCGTAGGCGTAAACAATGAGCAGTTCTTC. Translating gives CASSVGVNNEQFF.

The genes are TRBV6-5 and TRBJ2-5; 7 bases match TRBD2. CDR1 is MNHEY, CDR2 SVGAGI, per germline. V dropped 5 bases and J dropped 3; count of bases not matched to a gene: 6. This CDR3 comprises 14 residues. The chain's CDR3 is CASSRGGAKETQYF. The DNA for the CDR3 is TGTGCCAGCAGTCGGGGAGGGGCTAAAGAGACCCAGTACTTC.

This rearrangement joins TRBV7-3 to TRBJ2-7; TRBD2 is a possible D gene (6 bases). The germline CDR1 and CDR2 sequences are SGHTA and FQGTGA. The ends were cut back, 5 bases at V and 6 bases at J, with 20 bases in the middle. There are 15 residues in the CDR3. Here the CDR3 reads CASSLNPLTRSEQYF. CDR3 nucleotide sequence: TGTGCCAGCAGCCTCAATCCCTTGACTAGGAGCGAGCAGTACTTC.

The CDR3: CASSRDRILPQHF. The CDR3 nucleotides are TGTGCCAGCAGCAGGGACAGAATACTGCCCCAGCATTTT. J is TRBJ1-5 and V is TRBV7-2; TRBD1 agrees at 7 bases. The V and J ends lost 5 bases and 9 bases, in that order; junction bases with no gene match: 7. This CDR3 comprises 13 residues. CDR1 is SGHTA, CDR2 FQGNSA, per germline.

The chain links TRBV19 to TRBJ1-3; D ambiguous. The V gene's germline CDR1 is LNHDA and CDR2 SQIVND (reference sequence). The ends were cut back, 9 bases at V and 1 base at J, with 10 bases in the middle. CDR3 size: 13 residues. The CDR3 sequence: CARPLGSGNTIYF. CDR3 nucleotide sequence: TGTGCCAGGCCCCTCGGTTCTGGAAACACCATATATTTT.

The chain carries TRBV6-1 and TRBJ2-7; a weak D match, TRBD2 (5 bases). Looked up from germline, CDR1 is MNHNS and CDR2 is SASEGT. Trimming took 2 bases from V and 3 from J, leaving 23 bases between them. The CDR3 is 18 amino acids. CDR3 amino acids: CASSERSLGLRGYYEQYF. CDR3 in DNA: TGTGCCAGCAGTGAACGCTCCCTCGGGTTACGGGGTTACTACGAGCAGTACTTC.

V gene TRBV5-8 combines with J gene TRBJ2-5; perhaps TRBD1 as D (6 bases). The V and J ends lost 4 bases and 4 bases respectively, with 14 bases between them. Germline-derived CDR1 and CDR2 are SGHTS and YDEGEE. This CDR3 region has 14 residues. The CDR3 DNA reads TGTGCCAGCAGCATGGCCGGGACAACAGAGACCCAGTACTTC. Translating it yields CASSMAGTTETQYF.

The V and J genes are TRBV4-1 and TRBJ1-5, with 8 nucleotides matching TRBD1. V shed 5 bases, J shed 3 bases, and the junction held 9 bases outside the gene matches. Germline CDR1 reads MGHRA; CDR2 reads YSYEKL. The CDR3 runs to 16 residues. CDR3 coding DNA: TGCGCCAGCAGCATTTTATCAGGGGGCCCCAATCAGCCCCAGCATTTT. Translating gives CASSILSGGPNQPQHF.

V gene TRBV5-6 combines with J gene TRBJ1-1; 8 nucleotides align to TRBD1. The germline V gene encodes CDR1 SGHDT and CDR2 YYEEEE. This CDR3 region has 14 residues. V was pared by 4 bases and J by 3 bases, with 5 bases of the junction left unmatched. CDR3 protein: CASSPDRGYTEAFF. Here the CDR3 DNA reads TGTGCCAGCAGCCCTGACAGGGGATACACTGAAGCTTTCTTT.

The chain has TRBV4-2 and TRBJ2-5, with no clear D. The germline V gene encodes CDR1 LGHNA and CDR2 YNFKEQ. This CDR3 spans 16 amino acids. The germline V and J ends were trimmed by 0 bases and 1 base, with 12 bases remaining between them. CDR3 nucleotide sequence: TGTGCCAGCAGCCAAGATCCGGCTAGACCCCAAGAGACCCAGTACTTC. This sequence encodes CASSQDPARPQETQYF.

CDR3: CASSYRQVDTQYF. The CDR3 coding sequence is TGTGCCAGCAGTTACCGACAGGTAGATACGCAGTATTTT. The chain joins TRBV6-6 to TRBJ2-3; TRBD1 might be the D (6 bases). The CDR3 is made up of 13 amino acids. CDR1 is MNHNY and CDR2 is SVGAGI in the germline V gene (reference sequence). V shed 2 bases and J shed 5 bases, with 8 bases lying between them.

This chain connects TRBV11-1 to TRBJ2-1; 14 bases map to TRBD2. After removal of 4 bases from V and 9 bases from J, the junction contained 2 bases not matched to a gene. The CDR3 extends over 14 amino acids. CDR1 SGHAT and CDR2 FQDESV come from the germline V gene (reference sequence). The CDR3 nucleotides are TGTGCCAGCAGCTCGGGGACTAGCGGGAGTGAGCAGTTCTTC. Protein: CASSSGTSGSEQFF.

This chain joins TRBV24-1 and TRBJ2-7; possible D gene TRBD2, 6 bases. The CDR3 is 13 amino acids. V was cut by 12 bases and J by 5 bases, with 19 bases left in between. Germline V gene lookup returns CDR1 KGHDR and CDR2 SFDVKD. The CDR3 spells CAPHSGLNNEQYF. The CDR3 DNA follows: TGTGCCCCGCACAGCGGACTAAACAACGAGCAGTACTTC.

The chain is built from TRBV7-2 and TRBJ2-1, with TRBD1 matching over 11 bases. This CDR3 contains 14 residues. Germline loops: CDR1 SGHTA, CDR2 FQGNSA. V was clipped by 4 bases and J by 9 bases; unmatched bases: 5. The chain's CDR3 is CASSYQGTGGEQFF. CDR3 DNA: TGTGCCAGCAGCTACCAAGGGACAGGGGGTGAGCAGTTCTTC.

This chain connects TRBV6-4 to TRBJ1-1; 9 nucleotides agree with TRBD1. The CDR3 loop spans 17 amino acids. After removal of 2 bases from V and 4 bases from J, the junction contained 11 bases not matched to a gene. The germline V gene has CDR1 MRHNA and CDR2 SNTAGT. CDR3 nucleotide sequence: TGTGCCAGCAGTGACGTGCCTCTGGACAGGGGTGGCACTGAAGCTTTCTTT. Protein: CASSDVPLDRGGTEAFF.

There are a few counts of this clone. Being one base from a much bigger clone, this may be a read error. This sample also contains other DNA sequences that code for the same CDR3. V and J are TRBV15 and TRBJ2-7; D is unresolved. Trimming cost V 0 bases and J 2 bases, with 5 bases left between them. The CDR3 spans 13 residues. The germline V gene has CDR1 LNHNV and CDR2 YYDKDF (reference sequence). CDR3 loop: CATSRDLTYEQYF. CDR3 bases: TGTGCCACCAGCAGAGATCTAACCTACGAGCAGTACTTC.